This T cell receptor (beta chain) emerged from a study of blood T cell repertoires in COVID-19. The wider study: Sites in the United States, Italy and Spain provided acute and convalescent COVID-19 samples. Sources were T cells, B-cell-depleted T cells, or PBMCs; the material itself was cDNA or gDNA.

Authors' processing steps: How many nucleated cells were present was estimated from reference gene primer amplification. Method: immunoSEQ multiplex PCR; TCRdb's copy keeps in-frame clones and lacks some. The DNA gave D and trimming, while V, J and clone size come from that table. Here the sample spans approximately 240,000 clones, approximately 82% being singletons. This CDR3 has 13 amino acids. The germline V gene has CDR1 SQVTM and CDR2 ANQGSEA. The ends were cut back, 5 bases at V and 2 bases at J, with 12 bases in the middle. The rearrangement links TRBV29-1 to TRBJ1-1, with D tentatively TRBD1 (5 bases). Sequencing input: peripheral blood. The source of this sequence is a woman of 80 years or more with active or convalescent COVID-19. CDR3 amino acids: CSVSRQGNTEAFF. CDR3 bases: TGCAGCGTTTCGCGGCAGGGCAACACTGAAGCTTTCTTT.